Listed below are T cell receptor beta chains from one sample, sequenced in a study of shared clonotypes between healthy human individuals. Some clones are missing from TCRdb's copy, which holds only in-frame ones; the method was immunoSEQ multiplex PCR. Here the sample spans about 490,000 clones, about 72% being singletons. Source material: PBMCs. The source is a woman in her thirties or forties in good health. Some clones in this sample may be carry-over from other donors' samples. The CDR3 runs from the conserved cysteine through the conserved F or W. Each record gives: D gene, CDR3 length, clone size, V gene, J gene, CDR3 DNA, CDR3 protein. A D gene is named only where the DNA matches it firmly. A row's size may be missing; if present it is once, few, many or a size class.

d_call: NA
cdr3_length: 14
clone_size: NA
v_call: TRBV11-3
j_call: TRBJ2-5
cdr3_nt: TGTGCCAGCAGCTTAGGGACCAACCAAGAGACCCAGTACTTC
cdr3_aa: CASSLGTNQETQYF

d_call: NA
cdr3_length: 14
clone_size: NA
v_call: TRBV18
j_call: TRBJ1-2
cdr3_nt: TGTGCCAGCTCACCACCGGTCGAAGGCTTTGGCTACACCTTC
cdr3_aa: CASSPPVEGFGYTF

d_call: TRBD2
cdr3_length: 15
clone_size: NA
v_call: TRBV10-3
j_call: TRBJ2-1
cdr3_nt: TGTGCCATCAGTGGATCTAGCGGGACAGTAAATGAGCAGTTCTTC
cdr3_aa: CAISGSSGTVNEQFF

d_call: TRBD2
cdr3_length: 15
clone_size: NA
v_call: TRBV10-3
j_call: TRBJ2-5
cdr3_nt: TGTGCCATCAGTGAGGGTAGCGGGAGTGGAGAGACCCAGTACTTC
cdr3_aa: CAISEGSGSGETQYF

d_call: NA
cdr3_length: 14
clone_size: NA
v_call: TRBV5-1
j_call: TRBJ2-3
cdr3_nt: TGCGCCAGCAGAGGAGGGCCCAGCGAAGATACGCAGTATTTT
cdr3_aa: CASRGGPSEDTQYF

d_call: NA
cdr3_length: 13
clone_size: NA
v_call: TRBV7-9
j_call: TRBJ2-5
cdr3_nt: TGTGCCAGCAGCTTAGACAGGGCTGAGACCCAGTACTTC
cdr3_aa: CASSLDRAETQYF

d_call: TRBD1
cdr3_length: 15
clone_size: once
v_call: TRBV4-3
j_call: TRBJ2-1
cdr3_nt: TGCGCCAGCAGCTCTCCGGACAGGGGTTACAATGAGCAGTTCTTC
cdr3_aa: CASSSPDRGYNEQFF

d_call: NA
cdr3_length: 11
clone_size: NA
v_call: TRBV11-2
j_call: TRBJ2-3
cdr3_nt: TGTGCCAGCAGCTTAGGGATTACGCAGTATTTT
cdr3_aa: CASSLGITQYF

d_call: NA
cdr3_length: 16
clone_size: NA
v_call: TRBV19
j_call: TRBJ2-6
cdr3_nt: TGTGCCAGTGCTAAGGTTAGCACCTCTGGGGCCAACGTCCTGACTTTC
cdr3_aa: CASAKVSTSGANVLTF

d_call: TRBD2
cdr3_length: 16
clone_size: few
v_call: TRBV18
j_call: TRBJ2-1
cdr3_nt: TGTGCCAGCTCACCACTGACTAGCGGGAGTGGCGATGAGCAGTTCTTC
cdr3_aa: CASSPLTSGSGDEQFF

d_call: NA
cdr3_length: 14
clone_size: NA
v_call: TRBV10-1
j_call: TRBJ2-5
cdr3_nt: TGCGCCAGCAGTGATGCCGGGTTGGAGAAGACCCAGTACTTC
cdr3_aa: CASSDAGLEKTQYF

d_call: TRBD2
cdr3_length: 14
clone_size: few
v_call: TRBV2
j_call: TRBJ2-1
cdr3_nt: TGTGCCAGCAGTCTCCAGCGGGAGACGAGTGAGCAGTTCTTC
cdr3_aa: CASSLQRETSEQFF

d_call: TRBD1
cdr3_length: 14
clone_size: NA
v_call: TRBV5-1
j_call: TRBJ2-1
cdr3_nt: TGCGCCAGCAGCTTGGCCAGGGGGTCAGGTGAGCAGTTCTTC
cdr3_aa: CASSLARGSGEQFF

d_call: TRBD1
cdr3_length: 18
clone_size: NA
v_call: TRBV29-1
j_call: TRBJ1-6
cdr3_nt: TGCAGCGTTGTCCCGGGGACAGGGGGCCCCTCCTATAATTCACCCCTCCACTTT
cdr3_aa: CSVVPGTGGPSYNSPLHF

d_call: TRBD1
cdr3_length: 13
clone_size: few
v_call: TRBV30
j_call: TRBJ1-3
cdr3_nt: TGTGCCTGGACGACAGGGTTATCAAACACCATATATTTT
cdr3_aa: CAWTTGLSNTIYF

d_call: TRBD1
cdr3_length: 14
clone_size: NA
v_call: TRBV5-4
j_call: TRBJ2-7
cdr3_nt: TGTGCCAGCAGCTCCGGACAGGGAGTGGACGAGCAGTACTTC
cdr3_aa: CASSSGQGVDEQYF

d_call: NA
cdr3_length: 12
clone_size: NA
v_call: TRBV6-1
j_call: TRBJ2-1
cdr3_nt: TGTGCCAGCAGCAGCGGATACAATGAGCAGTTCTTC
cdr3_aa: CASSSGYNEQFF

d_call: NA
cdr3_length: 14
clone_size: NA
v_call: TRBV7-2
j_call: TRBJ2-7
cdr3_nt: TGTGCCAGCAGCTTAAGGGTAAATACCTACGAGCAGTACTTC
cdr3_aa: CASSLRVNTYEQYF

d_call: TRBD2
cdr3_length: 14
clone_size: NA
v_call: TRBV7-8
j_call: TRBJ2-7
cdr3_nt: TGTGCCAGCAGCTCGACTAGCGGGACCTACGAGCAGTACTTC
cdr3_aa: CASSSTSGTYEQYF

d_call: NA
cdr3_length: 13
clone_size: NA
v_call: TRBV15
j_call: TRBJ2-7
cdr3_nt: TGTGCCACCAGCACATACAGGAACGACGAGCAGTACTTC
cdr3_aa: CATSTYRNDEQYF

d_call: NA
cdr3_length: 16
clone_size: NA
v_call: TRBV7-9
j_call: TRBJ1-2
cdr3_nt: TGTGCCAGCAGCCCACAACAGGGAATGCATAACTATGGCTACACCTTC
cdr3_aa: CASSPQQGMHNYGYTF

d_call: NA
cdr3_length: 14
clone_size: NA
v_call: TRBV10-1
j_call: TRBJ2-1
cdr3_nt: TGCGCCAGCAGTGAGGCGGCAGGATACAATGAGCAGTTCTTC
cdr3_aa: CASSEAAGYNEQFF

d_call: NA
cdr3_length: 13
clone_size: NA
v_call: TRBV2
j_call: TRBJ1-4
cdr3_nt: TGTGCCACCCAGACAAGTACTAATGAAAAACTGTTTTTT
cdr3_aa: CATQTSTNEKLFF

d_call: TRBD1
cdr3_length: 16
clone_size: NA
v_call: TRBV4-1
j_call: TRBJ1-4
cdr3_nt: TGCGCCAGCAGCCACCGACAGGGGTCGACTAATGAAAAACTGTTTTTT
cdr3_aa: CASSHRQGSTNEKLFF

d_call: NA
cdr3_length: 16
clone_size: NA
v_call: TRBV7-8
j_call: TRBJ2-6
cdr3_nt: TGTGCCAGCAGCTCCGGGTCGGGTTCTGGGGCCAACGTCCTGACTTTC
cdr3_aa: CASSSGSGSGANVLTF

d_call: NA
cdr3_length: 12
clone_size: NA
v_call: TRBV7-2
j_call: TRBJ1-5
cdr3_nt: TGTGCCAGCAGCTACTACGACCAGCCCCAGCATTTT
cdr3_aa: CASSYYDQPQHF

d_call: TRBD2
cdr3_length: 16
clone_size: NA
v_call: TRBV5-1
j_call: TRBJ2-7
cdr3_nt: TGCGCCAGCAGCTTGGCTGTCCTAGCGGGAGTCGACGAGCAGTACTTC
cdr3_aa: CASSLAVLAGVDEQYF

d_call: NA
cdr3_length: 15
clone_size: NA
v_call: TRBV19
j_call: TRBJ1-4
cdr3_nt: TGTGCCAGTAGTTCCCCAGGGGCAACTAATGAAAAACTGTTTTTT
cdr3_aa: CASSSPGATNEKLFF

d_call: NA
cdr3_length: 14
clone_size: NA
v_call: TRBV15
j_call: TRBJ1-1
cdr3_nt: TGTGCCACCAGAGGGGGGGCCTGGCACCTTGAAGCTTTCTTT
cdr3_aa: CATRGGAWHLEAFF

d_call: NA
cdr3_length: 14
clone_size: NA
v_call: TRBV5-6
j_call: TRBJ1-5
cdr3_nt: TGTGCCAGCAGCTCCTGGGCAGGGAGTCAGCCCCAGCATTTT
cdr3_aa: CASSSWAGSQPQHF

d_call: NA
cdr3_length: 15
clone_size: NA
v_call: TRBV7-6
j_call: TRBJ2-7
cdr3_nt: TGTGCCAGCAGTTTGGTACGACTTCTCTCCTACGAGCAGTACTTC
cdr3_aa: CASSLVRLLSYEQYF

d_call: NA
cdr3_length: 13
clone_size: NA
v_call: TRBV28
j_call: TRBJ2-2
cdr3_nt: TGTGCCAGCATGATTACGAACACCGGGGAGCTGTTTTTT
cdr3_aa: CASMITNTGELFF

d_call: TRBD2
cdr3_length: 17
clone_size: NA
v_call: TRBV19
j_call: TRBJ2-1
cdr3_nt: TGTGCCAGTAGTTTGTGGACTAGCGGGGGAACCTACAATGAGCAGTTCTTC
cdr3_aa: CASSLWTSGGTYNEQFF

d_call: NA
cdr3_length: 13
clone_size: NA
v_call: TRBV14
j_call: TRBJ2-5
cdr3_nt: TGTGCCAGCAGCCAAGGACCTTGGGAGACCCAGTACTTC
cdr3_aa: CASSQGPWETQYF

d_call: NA
cdr3_length: 15
clone_size: once
v_call: TRBV30
j_call: TRBJ1-2
cdr3_nt: TGTGCCTGGAGTTTCCCGGGGAGAGGGAACTATGGCTACACCTTC
cdr3_aa: CAWSFPGRGNYGYTF

d_call: TRBD2
cdr3_length: 14
clone_size: NA
v_call: TRBV7-6
j_call: TRBJ2-3
cdr3_nt: TGTGCCAGCAGCGGGACTAGCGGGGTAGATACGCAGTATTTT
cdr3_aa: CASSGTSGVDTQYF

d_call: TRBD2
cdr3_length: 14
clone_size: NA
v_call: TRBV6-4
j_call: TRBJ2-2
cdr3_nt: TGTGCCAGCAGTGACAGACTAGCGTCCGGGGAGCTGTTTTTT
cdr3_aa: CASSDRLASGELFF

d_call: NA
cdr3_length: 14
clone_size: NA
v_call: TRBV5-1
j_call: TRBJ1-1
cdr3_nt: TGCGCCAGCAGCTTGAGTTTTGGCGCCAGTGAAGCTTTCTTT
cdr3_aa: CASSLSFGASEAFF

d_call: NA
cdr3_length: 15
clone_size: NA
v_call: TRBV28
j_call: TRBJ1-5
cdr3_nt: TGTGCCAGCAGTTCTTTGGACAGTAACCCCCGGCCCCAGCATTTT
cdr3_aa: CASSSLDSNPRPQHF

d_call: NA
cdr3_length: 13
clone_size: NA
v_call: TRBV2
j_call: TRBJ2-7
cdr3_nt: TGTGCCAGCAGTAGGGACCCCGCCTACGAGCAGTACTTC
cdr3_aa: CASSRDPAYEQYF

d_call: TRBD1
cdr3_length: 14
clone_size: NA
v_call: TRBV5-1
j_call: TRBJ2-1
cdr3_nt: TGCGCCAGCAGCTTCCGGGACAGGGAGAATGAGCAGTTCTTC
cdr3_aa: CASSFRDRENEQFF

d_call: NA
cdr3_length: 13
clone_size: NA
v_call: TRBV7-2
j_call: TRBJ2-3
cdr3_nt: TGTGCCAGCAGCTTAGTTTCAGGGGATACGCAGTATTTT
cdr3_aa: CASSLVSGDTQYF

d_call: NA
cdr3_length: 16
clone_size: NA
v_call: TRBV15
j_call: TRBJ1-5
cdr3_nt: TGTGCCACCAGCAGAGACCCTCCCTTTAGCAATCAGCCCCAGCATTTT
cdr3_aa: CATSRDPPFSNQPQHF